The present TCR beta chain was sequenced within a study of CD8 T cells in ankylosing spondylitis. The CDR3 extends over 11 amino acids. V shed 4 bases and J shed 14 bases, with 12 bases lying between them. Germline V gene lookup returns CDR1 SEHNR and CDR2 FQNEAQ (reference sequence). As to this clonotype: Antigen unknown.

Study observations and caveats: In the blood and synovial fluid of reactive arthritis, some motif variants had been previously reported. The clones that were linked to disease were reported to be significantly enriched in matched synovial fluid samples from ankylosing spondylitis patients.

Quantitative 5'-RACE was performed with molecular barcodes, and it yielded the TCR beta libraries. TCRdb fed the 5' RACE reads into MiXCR, producing one record per CDR3 protein. The sample lists approximately 340,000 distinct CDR3 sequences, roughly 15% seen once, with roughly 1.1% in the top ten. This sequence was found in a male donor with ankylosing spondylitis or in good health (not recorded which). The gene calls are TRBV7-9 and TRBJ2-1; D may correspond to TRBD1 or TRBD2 (5 bases each). Sequencing input: blood, either unsorted or a sorted T cell fraction (not recorded which). CDR3 region: CASSWGPGKFF. The DNA for the CDR3 is TGTGCCAGCAGCTGGGGACCCGGAAAGTTCTTC.